This T cell receptor (beta chain) was recovered during a study of vaccination effects on CD4 cells after COVID-19. Study information: The median interval between the second dose and post-vaccine sampling was 72 days. Study-level results: Marked contraction was observed in infection-induced and vaccine-induced clones late after vaccination.

Trimming took 3 bases from V and 4 from J, leaving 12 bases between them. Looked up from germline, CDR1 is SGHAT and CDR2 is FQDESV (reference sequence). The CDR3 is 14 residues long. Profiled with immunoSEQ multiplex PCR; TCRdb holds only in-frame clones, not every one. The table records roughly 45,000 clones, about three quarters of them present only once. On this clone itself: As yet, its antigen is unknown.

Culturing for around eleven days preceded CD4+ T cell isolation. Each participant was administered two doses of either the BNT162b2 or the mRNA-1273 vaccine. The study found no prior SARS-CoV-2 infection in the vaccine recipients, who tested negative for nucleocapsid antibodies. This chain uses TRBV11-1 with TRBJ1-2; D unclear. The specimen was CD4+ T cells from PBMCs cultured without peptide, collected after COVID-19 vaccination. This clonotype originated in a human donor who received a COVID-19 vaccine. The CDR3 here is CASSFGPVSYGYTF. In DNA form, the CDR3 reads TGTGCCAGCAGCTTCGGTCCCGTTAGCTATGGCTACACCTTC.